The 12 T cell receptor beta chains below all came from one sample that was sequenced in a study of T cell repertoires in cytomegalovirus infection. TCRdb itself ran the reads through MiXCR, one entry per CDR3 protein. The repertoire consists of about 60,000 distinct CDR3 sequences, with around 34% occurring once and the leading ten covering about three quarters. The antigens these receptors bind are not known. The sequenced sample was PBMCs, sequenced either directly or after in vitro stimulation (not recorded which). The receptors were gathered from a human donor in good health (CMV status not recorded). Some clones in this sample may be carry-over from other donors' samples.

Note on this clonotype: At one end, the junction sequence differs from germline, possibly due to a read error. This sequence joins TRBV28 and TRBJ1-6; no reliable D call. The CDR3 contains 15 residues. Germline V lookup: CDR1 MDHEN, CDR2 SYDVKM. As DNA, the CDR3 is TGTACCAGCACCTCCAGGACCCCAAGAGGTTCACCCCTCCACTTT. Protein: CTSTSRTPRGSPLHF. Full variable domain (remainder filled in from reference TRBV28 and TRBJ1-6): DVKVTQSSRYLVKRTGEKVFLECVQDMDHENMFWYRQDPGLGLRLIYFSYDVKMKEKGDIPEGYSVSREKKERFSLILESASTNQTSMYLCTSTSRTPRGSPLHFGNGTRLTVT.

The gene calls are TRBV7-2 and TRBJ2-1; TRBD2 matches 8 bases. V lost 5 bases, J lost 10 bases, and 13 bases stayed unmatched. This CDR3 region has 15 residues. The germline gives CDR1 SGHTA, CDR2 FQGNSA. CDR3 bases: TGTGCCAGCAGCCCCCCCGGGACTAGGTCCCTCGAGCAGTTCTTC. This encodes CASSPPGTRSLEQFF.

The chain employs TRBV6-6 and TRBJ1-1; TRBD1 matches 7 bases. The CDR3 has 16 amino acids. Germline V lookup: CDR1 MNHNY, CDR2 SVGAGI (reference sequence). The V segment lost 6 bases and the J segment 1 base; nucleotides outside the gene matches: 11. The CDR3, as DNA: TGTGCCAGCAGATACACAGGGGTTGGAGGGAACACTGAAGCTTTCTTT. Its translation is CASRYTGVGGNTEAFF.

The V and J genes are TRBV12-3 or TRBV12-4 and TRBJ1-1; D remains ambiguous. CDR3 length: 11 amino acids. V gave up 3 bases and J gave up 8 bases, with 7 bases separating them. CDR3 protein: CASSFSGEAFF. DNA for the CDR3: TGTGCCAGCAGTTTTTCCGGGGAAGCTTTCTTT.

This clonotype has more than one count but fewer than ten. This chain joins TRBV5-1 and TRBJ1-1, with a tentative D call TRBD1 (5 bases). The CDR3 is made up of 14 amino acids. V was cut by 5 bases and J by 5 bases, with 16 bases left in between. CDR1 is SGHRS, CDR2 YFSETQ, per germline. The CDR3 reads CASSTGTDATEAFF. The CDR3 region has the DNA TGCGCCAGCAGTACCGGGACGGACGCAACTGAAGCTTTCTTT. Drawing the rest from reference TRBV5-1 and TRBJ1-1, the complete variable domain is KAGVTQTPRYLIKTRGQQVTLSCSPISGHRSVSWYQQTPGQGLQFLFEYFSETQRNKGNFPGRFSGRQFSNSRSEMNVSTLELGDSALYLCASSTGTDATEAFFGQGTRLTVV.

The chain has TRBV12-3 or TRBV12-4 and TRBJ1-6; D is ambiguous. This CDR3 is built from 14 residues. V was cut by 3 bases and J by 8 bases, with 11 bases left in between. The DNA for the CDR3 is TGTGCCAGCAGTTTCCGCATCCAGGATTCACCCCTCCACTTT. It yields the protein CASSFRIQDSPLHF.

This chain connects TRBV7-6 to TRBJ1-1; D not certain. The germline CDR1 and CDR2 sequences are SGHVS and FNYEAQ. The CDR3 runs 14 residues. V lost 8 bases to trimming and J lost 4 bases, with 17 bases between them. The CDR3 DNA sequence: TGTGCCAGCCCTCCCTTGGAACCCAGCACTGAAGCTTTCTTT. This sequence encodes CASPPLEPSTEAFF.

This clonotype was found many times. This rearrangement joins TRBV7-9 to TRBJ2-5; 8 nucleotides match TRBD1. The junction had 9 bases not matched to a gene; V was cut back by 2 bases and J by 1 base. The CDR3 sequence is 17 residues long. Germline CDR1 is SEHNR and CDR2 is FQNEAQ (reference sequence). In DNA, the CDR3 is TGTGCCAGCAGCTTAAAAACAGGGGGAGAAATCCAAGAGACCCAGTACTTC. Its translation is CASSLKTGGEIQETQYF. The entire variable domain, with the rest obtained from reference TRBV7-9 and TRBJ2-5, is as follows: DTGVSQNPRHKITKRGQNVTFRCDPISEHNRLYWYRQTLGQGPEFLTYFQNEAQLEKSRLLSDRFSAERPKGSFSTLEIQRTEQGDSAMYLCASSLKTGGEIQETQYFGPGTRLLVL.

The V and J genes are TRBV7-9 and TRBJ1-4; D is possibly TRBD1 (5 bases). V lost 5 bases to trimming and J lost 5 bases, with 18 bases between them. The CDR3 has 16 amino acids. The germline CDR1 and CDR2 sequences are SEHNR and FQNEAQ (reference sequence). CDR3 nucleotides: TGTGCCAGCAGCCCCCTCCCAGGGAGGGTGAATGAAAAACTGTTTTTT. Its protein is CASSPLPGRVNEKLFF.

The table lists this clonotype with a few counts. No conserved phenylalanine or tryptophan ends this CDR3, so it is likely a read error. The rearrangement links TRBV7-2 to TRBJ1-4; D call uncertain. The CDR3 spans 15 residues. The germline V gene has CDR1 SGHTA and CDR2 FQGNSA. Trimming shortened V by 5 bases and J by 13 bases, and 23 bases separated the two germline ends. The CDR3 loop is CASSPPGSGSDTLFL. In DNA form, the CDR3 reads TGTGCCAGCAGCCCACCGGGTTCGGGGAGTGACACACTGTTTTTA.

CDR3: CASSLRLDTQYF. The CDR3 bases are TGTGCCAGCAGCTTACGACTAGATACGCAGTATTTT. The rearrangement links TRBV5-6 to TRBJ2-3; the D is unclear. Between the trimmed V and J ends, which lost 2 bases and 5 bases, there was a span of 6 bases. Germline lookup yields CDR1 SGHDT and CDR2 YYEEEE. This CDR3 comprises 12 residues.

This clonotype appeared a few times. The CDR3 DNA reads as TGTGCCAGCGTACAATCCGGGACAGGGGGCCCAGATACGCAGTATTTT. Its protein product is CASVQSGTGGPDTQYF. V usage is TRBV7-9 and J usage is TRBJ2-3; TRBD1 matches at 12 bases. CDR3 size: 16 residues. Germline V CDR1 and CDR2: SEHNR, FQNEAQ (reference sequence). J gave up 4 bases and V 8 bases, and 10 bases lay outside the gene matches.